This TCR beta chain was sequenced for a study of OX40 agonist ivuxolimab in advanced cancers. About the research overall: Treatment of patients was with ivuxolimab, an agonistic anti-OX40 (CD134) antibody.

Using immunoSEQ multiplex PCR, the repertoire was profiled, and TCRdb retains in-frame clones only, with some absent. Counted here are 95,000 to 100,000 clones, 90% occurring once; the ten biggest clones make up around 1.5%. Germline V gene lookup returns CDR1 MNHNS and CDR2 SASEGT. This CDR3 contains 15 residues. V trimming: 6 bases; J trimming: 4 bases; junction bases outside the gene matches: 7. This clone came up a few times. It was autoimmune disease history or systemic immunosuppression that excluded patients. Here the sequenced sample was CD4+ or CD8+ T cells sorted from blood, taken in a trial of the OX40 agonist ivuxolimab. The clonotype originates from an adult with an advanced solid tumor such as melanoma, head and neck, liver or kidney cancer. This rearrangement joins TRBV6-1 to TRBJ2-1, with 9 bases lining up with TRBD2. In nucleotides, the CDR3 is TGTGCCAGCAGCGTTAGCGGGAGTGGGTACAATGAGCAGTTCTTC. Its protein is CASSVSGSGYNEQFF.